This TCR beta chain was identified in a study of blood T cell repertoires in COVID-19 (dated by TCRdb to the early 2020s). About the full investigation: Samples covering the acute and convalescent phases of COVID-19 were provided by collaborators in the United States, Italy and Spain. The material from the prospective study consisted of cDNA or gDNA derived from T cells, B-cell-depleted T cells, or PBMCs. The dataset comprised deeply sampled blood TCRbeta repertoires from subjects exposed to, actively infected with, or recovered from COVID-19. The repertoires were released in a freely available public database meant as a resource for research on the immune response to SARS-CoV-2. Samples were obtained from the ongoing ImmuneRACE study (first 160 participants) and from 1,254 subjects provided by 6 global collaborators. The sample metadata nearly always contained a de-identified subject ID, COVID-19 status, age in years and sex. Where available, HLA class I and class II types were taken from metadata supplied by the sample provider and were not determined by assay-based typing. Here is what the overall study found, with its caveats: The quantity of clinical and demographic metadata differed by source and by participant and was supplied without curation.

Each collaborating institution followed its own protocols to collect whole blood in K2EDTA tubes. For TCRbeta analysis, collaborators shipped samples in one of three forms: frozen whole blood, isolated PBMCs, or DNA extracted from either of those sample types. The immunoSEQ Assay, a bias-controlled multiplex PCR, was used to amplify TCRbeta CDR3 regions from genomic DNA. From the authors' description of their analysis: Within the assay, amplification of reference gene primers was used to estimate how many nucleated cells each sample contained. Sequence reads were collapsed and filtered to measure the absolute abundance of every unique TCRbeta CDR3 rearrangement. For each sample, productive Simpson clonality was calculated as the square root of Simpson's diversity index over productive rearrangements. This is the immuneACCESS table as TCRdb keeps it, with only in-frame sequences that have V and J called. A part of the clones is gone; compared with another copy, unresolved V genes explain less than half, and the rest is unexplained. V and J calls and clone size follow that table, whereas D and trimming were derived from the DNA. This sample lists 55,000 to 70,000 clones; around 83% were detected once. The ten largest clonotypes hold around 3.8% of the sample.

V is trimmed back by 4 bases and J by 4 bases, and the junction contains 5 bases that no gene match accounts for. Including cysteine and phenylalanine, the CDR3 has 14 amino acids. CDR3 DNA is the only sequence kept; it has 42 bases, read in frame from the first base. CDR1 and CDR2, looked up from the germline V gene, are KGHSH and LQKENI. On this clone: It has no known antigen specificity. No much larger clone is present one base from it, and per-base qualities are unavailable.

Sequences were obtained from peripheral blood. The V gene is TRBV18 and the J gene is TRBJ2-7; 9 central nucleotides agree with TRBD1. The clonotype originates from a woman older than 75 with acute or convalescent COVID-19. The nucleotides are TGTGCCAGCTCACAGGACAGGGGTTCGTACGAGCAGTACTTC. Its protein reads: CASSQDRGSYEQYF.